The T cell receptor (beta chain) described here comes from a study of regulatory T cells in long-lasting Graves disease. Study background: Disease was considered persistent Graves' disease after over 5 years of antithyroid drugs (with positive TSH receptor antibodies).

Building the TCR beta libraries relied on iRepertoire HTBI primers, and CDR3 regions underwent Arm-PCR. TCRdb called the multiplex PCR reads again in MiXCR, with one record for every CDR3 protein. The table lists some 440,000 distinct CDR3 sequences, roughly 20% of them singletons. Regarding the study as a whole: Lower TCR diversity was seen in persistent Graves' patients than in newly diagnosed ones.

The time point here: persistent/refractory GD, antithyroid drugs over 5 years with positive TRAb. Making the TCR library involved RNA that had been extracted from PBMCs. This clonotype was observed many times. Its target is not known. The V end lost 4 bases, the J end lost 5 bases, and 21 bases lay between the germline ends. CDR1 is MDHEN and CDR2 is SYDVKM in the germline V gene. CDR3 size: 16 residues. This clonotype was sampled from a female donor with Graves disease. The specimen comprised peripheral blood mononuclear cells (PBMCs), sampled when the disease was refractory, from a patient treated with antithyroid drugs. J is TRBJ2-7 and V is TRBV28; TRBD2 might be the D (6 bases). In DNA, the CDR3 is TGTGCCAGCAGTTCTCCGGTACGAGACGGGAGAGACGAGCAGTACTTC. Protein product: CASSSPVRDGRDEQYF.